The 19 T cell receptor beta chains reported below all come from one sample, sequenced in a study of OX40 agonist ivuxolimab in advanced cancers. TCRdb's table, derived via immunoSEQ multiplex PCR, lists solely in-frame clones and lacks some. In the table there are fewer than 30,000 clones, about 70% of which are singletons. Specimen: CD4+ or CD8+ T cells sorted from blood, collected in a trial of the OX40 agonist ivuxolimab. All receptors come from an adult with an advanced solid tumor such as melanoma, head and neck, liver or kidney cancer.

This clone was observed a few times. The chain carries TRBV9 and TRBJ2-3; D is undetermined. The V and J ends lost 3 bases and 6 bases respectively, with 8 bases between them. Germline CDR1 and CDR2: SGDLS and YYNGEE. This CDR3 is built from 12 residues. CDR3: CASSAVGDTQYF. The CDR3 DNA follows: TGTGCCAGCAGCGCAGTGGGGGATACGCAGTATTTT. Using reference TRBV9 and TRBJ2-3 for the parts outside the CDR3, the full variable domain is DSGVTQTPKHLITATGQRVTLRCSPRSGDLSVYWYQQSLDQGLQFLIQYYNGEERAKGNILERFSAQQFPDLHSELNLSSLELGDSALYFCASSAVGDTQYFGPGTRLTVL.

This rearrangement joins TRBV9 to TRBJ2-2; possibly TRBD1 for D (5 bases). Germline values: CDR1 SGDLS, CDR2 YYNGEE. CDR3 size: 14 residues. With 0 bases removed from V and 4 bases from J, the gap between germline ends came to 7 bases. The CDR3 sequence is CASSVVQGTGELFF. The CDR3 coding sequence is TGTGCCAGCAGCGTAGTGCAGGGCACCGGGGAGCTGTTTTTT.

This chain joins TRBV29-1 and TRBJ2-1; TRBD1 is a possible D gene (7 bases). The CDR3 loop spans 13 amino acids. Germline V gene sequence: CDR1 SQVTM, CDR2 ANQGSEA. V lost 6 bases and J 6 bases, leaving 15 bases between the germline ends. The CDR3, as DNA: TGCAGCGTCAGGGGGGAGCTGGGCAATGAGCAGTTCTTC. Encoded protein: CSVRGELGNEQFF.

V and J are TRBV19 and TRBJ1-1; D remains ambiguous. The germline V gene encodes CDR1 LNHDA and CDR2 SQIVND (reference sequence). The CDR3 length is 13 residues. V gave up 9 bases and J gave up 0 bases, with 11 bases separating them. CDR3 amino acids: CASTARLNTEAFF. The CDR3 DNA sequence: TGTGCCAGCACCGCCAGGTTGAACACTGAAGCTTTCTTT.

The chain uses TRBV12-5 and TRBJ2-5; possible D gene TRBD2, 6 bases. The length of the CDR3 is 14 residues. Germline lookup yields CDR1 LGHNT and CDR2 FRNRAP. V lost 5 bases to trimming and J lost 4 bases, with 14 bases between them. CDR3 residues: CASGEDSGRETQYF. The CDR3 nucleotides are TGTGCTAGTGGTGAAGACAGCGGGCGAGAGACCCAGTACTTC.

This clone showed up just a few times. V usage is TRBV12-5 and J usage is TRBJ2-1; D uncertain. Germline-derived CDR1 and CDR2 are LGHNT and FRNRAP. CDR3 length: 12 residues. Trimming took 2 bases from V and 7 from J, leaving 6 bases between them. CDR3 DNA: TGTGCTAGTGGTTTGAGCGCGAATGAGCAGTTCTTC. Amino acid sequence: CASGLSANEQFF.

As DNA, the CDR3 is TGTGCCAGCAGCGCGCCGGGAACCGGGACAGGGAACAATGAGCAGTTCTTC. Residues: CASSAPGTGTGNNEQFF. V usage is TRBV9 and J usage is TRBJ2-1; TRBD1 matches at 9 bases. Germline V gives CDR1 SGDLS, CDR2 YYNGEE. Trimming at V came to 3 bases and at J to 5 bases, leaving 12 bases not matched to a gene. The CDR3 consists of 17 residues. Based on the CDR3 plus reference TRBV9 and TRBJ2-1, the full variable domain is DSGVTQTPKHLITATGQRVTLRCSPRSGDLSVYWYQQSLDQGLQFLIQYYNGEERAKGNILERFSAQQFPDLHSELNLSSLELGDSALYFCASSAPGTGTGNNEQFFGPGTRLTVL.

The rearrangement uses TRBV28 and TRBJ1-6; D may be TRBD1 (5 bases). Germline lookup yields CDR1 MDHEN and CDR2 SYDVKM. V lost 3 bases and J lost 8, with 20 bases in between. The CDR3 consists of 17 residues. CDR3 region: CASSFLGEGGFDSPLHF. The CDR3 DNA is TGTGCCAGCAGTTTTTTGGGGGAGGGTGGTTTTGATTCACCCCTCCACTTT.

The rearrangement uses TRBV10-3 and TRBJ1-2; tentative D call: TRBD1 (5 bases). This CDR3 has 14 amino acids. Germline lookup yields CDR1 ENHRY and CDR2 SYGVKD. The V end lost 3 bases, the J end lost 4 bases, and 12 bases lay between the germline ends. This CDR3 reads CAISDRDLFYGYTF. The CDR3 DNA is TGTGCCATCAGTGACAGGGATTTGTTCTATGGCTACACCTTC.

The genes are TRBV6-4 and TRBJ2-1, with D perhaps given as TRBD1 or TRBD2 (5 bases each). Trimming removed 6 bases at V and 6 bases at J, with 12 bases between. Germline V gene sequence: CDR1 MRHNA, CDR2 SNTAGT. This CDR3 has 13 amino acids. The CDR3 here is CASSPGPSNEQFF. The CDR3 bases are TGTGCCAGCAGCCCGGGACCCTCCAATGAGCAGTTCTTC.

The rearrangement uses TRBV2 and TRBJ2-3; D is undetermined. The CDR3 is made up of 14 amino acids. V lost 1 base and J 0 bases, leaving 5 bases between the germline ends. Germline-derived CDR1 and CDR2 are SNHLY and FYNNEI. The CDR3 DNA follows: TGTGCCAGCAGTGAAGAAGTTAGCACAGATACGCAGTATTTT. Its translation: CASSEEVSTDTQYF.

The chain recombines TRBV6-6 with TRBJ1-3; D is perhaps TRBD1 (5 bases). Germline lookup yields CDR1 MNHNY and CDR2 SVGAGI (reference sequence). The CDR3 runs 14 residues. Trimming removed 2 bases from V and 4 bases from J, with 9 bases in between. The CDR3 DNA reads as TGTGCCAGCAGTTACACAAGGGGAGGAAACACCATATATTTT. This encodes CASSYTRGGNTIYF.

The V call is TRBV10-3, the J call TRBJ2-7; the D is unclear. The CDR3 contains 14 residues. Germline V gives CDR1 ENHRY, CDR2 SYGVKD. V was shortened by 1 base and J by 2 bases, with 9 bases between the two germline ends. DNA for the CDR3: TGTGCCATCAGTGAGTTTCCCGGACCCTACGAGCAGTACTTC. The encoded protein is CAISEFPGPYEQYF.

This chain links TRBV5-6 with TRBJ1-2; 7 bases line up with TRBD1. V was pared by 6 bases and J by 5 bases, with 10 bases of the junction left unmatched. This CDR3 is built from 14 residues. Germline CDR1 reads SGHDT; CDR2 reads YYEEEE. The CDR3 bases are TGTGCCAGCATCTACGCGACAGGGTTGTATGGCTACACCTTC. Translated: CASIYATGLYGYTF.

V usage is TRBV6-1 and J usage is TRBJ1-6; no reliable D call. There are 10 residues in the CDR3. In germline, CDR1 is MNHNS, CDR2 SASEGT. V dropped 6 bases and J dropped 15 bases, with 9 bases sitting between them. The CDR3 here is CASRDAGLHF. The CDR3 DNA sequence: TGTGCCAGCAGGGATGCCGGCCTCCACTTT.

J is TRBJ1-1 and V is TRBV14; D possibly corresponds to TRBD1 (5 bases). Looked up from germline, CDR1 is SGHDN and CDR2 is FVKESK. V was clipped by 7 bases and J by 2 bases, with 17 bases between them. The length of the CDR3 is 15 residues. The CDR3 region has the DNA TGTGCCAGCAACCATCCTAGTGGGGCCAACACTGAAGCTTTCTTT. Its protein product is CASNHPSGANTEAFF.

The chain is built from TRBV2 and TRBJ1-4, with 11 bases identical to TRBD1. CDR1 is SNHLY and CDR2 is FYNNEI in the germline V gene. The CDR3 sequence is 16 residues long. Trimming cost V 8 bases and J 7 bases; bases outside gene matches: 12. The CDR3 DNA follows: TGTGCCAGCGGAGGACAGGGGGCTATATATACTGAAAAACTGTTTTTT. This gives the protein CASGGQGAIYTEKLFF.

In its sample, this clone was seen once. The chain combines TRBV29-1 with TRBJ2-7; 8 bases match TRBD2. Trimming at V came to 0 bases and at J to 3 bases, leaving 7 bases not matched to a gene. Germline V gene lookup returns CDR1 SQVTM and CDR2 ANQGSEA. The CDR3 is made up of 15 amino acids. CDR3 protein: CSVEETGGRGYEQYF. CDR3 DNA sequence: TGCAGCGTTGAAGAAACGGGAGGGAGAGGCTACGAGCAGTACTTC.

The rearrangement links TRBV25-1 to TRBJ1-4; no firm D call. The CDR3 length is 15 residues. V lost 4 bases to trimming and J lost 6 bases, with 15 bases between them. CDR1 MGHDK and CDR2 SYGVNS come from the germline V gene. CDR3: CASSAPGFTDEKLFF. The CDR3, as DNA: TGTGCCAGCAGTGCCCCGGGCTTTACGGATGAAAAACTGTTTTTT.